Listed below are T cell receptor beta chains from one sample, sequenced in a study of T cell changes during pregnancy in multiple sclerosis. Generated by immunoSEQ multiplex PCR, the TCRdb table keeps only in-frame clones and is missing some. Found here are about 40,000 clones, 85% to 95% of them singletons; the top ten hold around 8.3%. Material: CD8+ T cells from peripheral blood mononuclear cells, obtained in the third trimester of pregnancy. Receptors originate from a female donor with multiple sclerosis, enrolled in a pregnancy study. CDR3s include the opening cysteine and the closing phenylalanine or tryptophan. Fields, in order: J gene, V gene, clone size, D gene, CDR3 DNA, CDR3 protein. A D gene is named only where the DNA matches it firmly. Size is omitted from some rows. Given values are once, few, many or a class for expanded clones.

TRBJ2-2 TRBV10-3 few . TGTGCCATCAGTGACAGGGCCGGGGAGCTGTTTTTT CAISDRAGELFF
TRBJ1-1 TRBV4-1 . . TGCGCCAGCAGCCCTACCGCGGCGGGCACTGAAGCTTTCTTT CASSPTAAGTEAFF
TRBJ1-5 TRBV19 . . TGTGCCAGTAGTACCGCAGGCTCCCGGGGTCAGCCCCAGCATTTT CASSTAGSRGQPQHF
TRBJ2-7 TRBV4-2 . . TGTGCCAGCAGCCAAGCAAGGGGCGCGGAACCTTCCAACGAGCAGTACTTC CASSQARGAEPSNEQYF
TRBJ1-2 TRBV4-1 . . TGCGCCAGCAGCGAGGGGGACGATAGGCATGGCTACACCTTC CASSEGDDRHGYTF
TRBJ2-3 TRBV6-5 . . TGTGCCACCTACCTCGCTGAGCACCATACGCAGTATTTT CATYLAEHHTQYF
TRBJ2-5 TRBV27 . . TGTGCCAGCAGTTGGGCCGGTCTGTACCAAGAGACCCAGTACTTC CASSWAGLYQETQYF
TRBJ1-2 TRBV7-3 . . TGTGCCAGCAGCCCCAAGGGGCCGGGTTACTATGGCTACACCTTC CASSPKGPGYYGYTF
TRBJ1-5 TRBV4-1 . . TGCGCCAGCAGCCAAGACGGGTTTCAGCCCCAGCATTTT CASSQDGFQPQHF
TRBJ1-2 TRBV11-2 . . TGTGCCAGCAGCTTAGGGCGGGGCGGTCCACCGGCGTATGGCTACACCTTC CASSLGRGGPPAYGYTF
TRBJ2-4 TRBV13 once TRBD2 TGTGCCAGCAGCCTCCGAGATAGCGGGCAAAACATTCAGTACTTC CASSLRDSGQNIQYF
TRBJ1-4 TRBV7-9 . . TGTGCCAGCAGCATGACAGAAAATGAAAAACTGTTTTTT CASSMTENEKLFF
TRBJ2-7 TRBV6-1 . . TGTGCCAGCAGTGGGACAATATACGAGCAGTACTTC CASSGTIYEQYF
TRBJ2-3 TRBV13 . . TGTGCCAGCAGCGGGTACTATTCAGGGACTAGCACAGATACGCAGTATTTT CASSGYYSGTSTDTQYF
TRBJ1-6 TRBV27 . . TGTGCCAGCAGTCCTGAGGGATATAATTCACCCCTCCACTTT CASSPEGYNSPLHF
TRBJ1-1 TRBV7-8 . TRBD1 TGTGCCAGCAGCTTAGAAGGGGACAGGGGGAACACTGAAGCTTTCTTT CASSLEGDRGNTEAFF